Listed below are T cell receptor beta chains from one sample, sequenced in a study of control samples from healthy donors and cancer patients. Method: immunoSEQ multiplex PCR; TCRdb's copy keeps in-frame clones and lacks some. The sample holds about 120,000 clones, over 90% seen once. The sequencing input was blood. The receptors stem from a man younger than 45 in good health. Each CDR3 is given with its conserved first and last residue. A D gene is named only where the DNA matches it firmly. Clone size is given for some rows only: seen once, a few or many times, or a class if the clone is expanded.

TRBV18,.,TRBJ1-2,.,CASSETPVNGYTF,TGTGCCAGCTCAGAGACACCAGTCAATGGCTACACCTTC
TRBV9,TRBD1,TRBJ2-2,.,CASTATGVLTGELFF,TGTGCCAGCACCGCGACAGGGGTACTAACCGGGGAGCTGTTTTTT
TRBV19,TRBD1,TRBJ2-5,.,CASSIEGQAQETQYF,TGTGCCAGTAGTATAGAGGGACAGGCTCAAGAGACCCAGTACTTC
TRBV24-1,.,TRBJ2-2,.,CATSDLPSEGPNTGELFF,TGTGCCACCAGTGATTTGCCTTCGGAAGGGCCGAACACCGGGGAGCTGTTTTTT
TRBV6-5,TRBD2,TRBJ2-7,once,CASGLAGGLYEQYF,TGTGCCAGTGGGTTAGCGGGGGGGCTCTACGAGCAGTACTTC
TRBV18,.,TRBJ1-1,.,CASSPGVDMNTEAFF,TGTGCCAGCTCACCAGGTGTGGATATGAACACTGAAGCTTTCTTT
TRBV6-5,TRBD1,TRBJ1-1,.,CASSYSAGTGREAFF,TGTGCCAGCAGTTACTCAGCGGGGACAGGCCGAGAAGCTTTCTTT
TRBV19,TRBD1,TRBJ1-6,.,CASSGDRGQPKSPLHF,TGTGCCAGTAGTGGGGACAGGGGGCAACCAAAATCACCCCTCCACTTT
TRBV18,.,TRBJ1-1,.,CASSAGAEAFF,TGTGCCAGCTCGGCAGGGGCTGAAGCTTTCTTT
TRBV10-3,.,TRBJ1-1,.,CAISVEGWEAFF,TGTGCCATCAGTGTAGAAGGATGGGAAGCTTTCTTT
TRBV12-3/TRBV12-4,.,TRBJ2-1,.,CASTEGGADEQFF,TGTGCCAGCACGGAGGGGGGGGCCGATGAGCAGTTCTTC
TRBV13,.,TRBJ2-5,.,CASSSYRDASYRETQYF,TGTGCCAGCAGCTCCTACCGGGACGCATCCTATAGAGAGACCCAGTACTTC
TRBV19,.,TRBJ1-2,.,CASSPRQARGYGYTF,TGTGCCAGTAGTCCCCGGCAAGCACGGGGTTATGGCTACACCTTC
TRBV6-5,TRBD1,TRBJ1-2,.,CASSSTGVGYTF,TGTGCCAGCAGTTCGACAGGGGTCGGCTACACCTTC
TRBV19,.,TRBJ1-6,.,CASSGQLNNSPLHF,TGTGCCAGTTCCGGACAGTTGAATAATTCACCCCTCCACTTT
TRBV28,TRBD1,TRBJ1-5,.,CASRTPGTGGFSNQPQHF,TGTGCCAGCAGAACCCCGGGGACAGGGGGTTTTAGCAATCAGCCCCAGCATTTT
TRBV7-2,TRBD2,TRBJ2-3,.,CASSPRLAGGPFPDTQYF,TGTGCCAGCAGCCCCCGACTAGCGGGGGGGCCTTTCCCAGATACGCAGTATTTT
TRBV27,.,TRBJ1-1,.,CASNGGLNTEAFF,TGTGCCAGCAATGGGGGTCTGAACACTGAAGCTTTCTTT